These T cell receptor beta chains were read from a single sample in a study of CD8 T cells in ankylosing spondylitis. A single record per CDR3 protein comes from TCRdb applying MiXCR to the 5' RACE reads. Counted here are some 800,000 distinct CDR3 sequences, about 10% occurring once; the ten biggest clones make up 0.51%. The specimen sequenced was blood, either unsorted or a sorted T cell fraction (not recorded which). These receptors were collected from a male donor with ankylosing spondylitis. The CDR3 runs from the conserved cysteine through the conserved F or W. The D gene is left open where the match is weak. Size is omitted from some rows. Given values are once, few, many or a class for expanded clones.

d_gene: .; j_gene: TRBJ1-2; abundance: few; v_gene: TRBV20-1; CDR3nt: TGCAGTGCTAGAGATTCTAGGGGGGCTTGGTCTGGCTACACCTTC; CDR3aa: CSARDSRGAWSGYTF
d_gene: .; j_gene: TRBJ2-5; abundance: many; v_gene: TRBV20-1; CDR3nt: TGCAGTGCTAGAGATTTAGGGGGGGCAAAAGGGGAAGAGACCCAGTACTTC; CDR3aa: CSARDLGGAKGEETQYF
d_gene: TRBD2; j_gene: TRBJ2-1; abundance: .; v_gene: TRBV10-3; CDR3nt: TGTGCCAGCCATCGTAGCGGGACGTCCTCCTACAATGAGCAGTTCTTC; CDR3aa: CASHRSGTSSYNEQFF
d_gene: .; j_gene: TRBJ1-1; abundance: few; v_gene: TRBV15; CDR3nt: TGTGCCACCAGCAGCAATAGGAACACTGAAGCTTTCTTT; CDR3aa: CATSSNRNTEAFF
d_gene: .; j_gene: TRBJ1-1; abundance: few; v_gene: TRBV11-1; CDR3nt: TGTGCCAGCAGCTTTGACAGATTAGCTATTGAAGCTTTCTTT; CDR3aa: CASSFDRLAIEAFF
d_gene: TRBD2; j_gene: TRBJ2-3; abundance: .; v_gene: TRBV4-2; CDR3nt: TGTGCCAGCAGCCAAGAGGAGCGGGGGGGTCCAGATACGCAGTATTTT; CDR3aa: CASSQEERGGPDTQYF
d_gene: .; j_gene: TRBJ2-7; abundance: many; v_gene: TRBV2; CDR3nt: TGTGCCAGCAAGGAGGCAGGGAAGAATCTGTACTTC; CDR3aa: CASKEAGKNLYF
d_gene: .; j_gene: TRBJ1-6; abundance: .; v_gene: TRBV5-1; CDR3nt: TGCGCCAGCAGGGGGACCGCTAGCTCCTATAATTCACCCCTCCACTTT; CDR3aa: CASRGTASSYNSPLHF
d_gene: .; j_gene: TRBJ2-2; abundance: many; v_gene: TRBV5-1; CDR3nt: TGCGCCAGCAGCTTGGGGCCCACGAACACCGGGGAGCTGTTTTTT; CDR3aa: CASSLGPTNTGELFF
d_gene: TRBD1; j_gene: TRBJ1-5; abundance: .; v_gene: TRBV23-1; CDR3nt: TGCGCCAGCAGCCGCCGACAGGCCAGGGGGAATCAGCCCCAGCATTTT; CDR3aa: CASSRRQARGNQPQHF
d_gene: TRBD2; j_gene: TRBJ2-2; abundance: .; v_gene: TRBV7-9; CDR3nt: TGTGCCAGCAGCCCCCTTGGAGCGGGATTCAACACCGGGGAGCTGTTTTTT; CDR3aa: CASSPLGAGFNTGELFF
d_gene: .; j_gene: TRBJ2-7; abundance: many; v_gene: TRBV16; CDR3nt: TGTGCCAGCAGCCAGGGACTGAACTACGAGCAGTACTTC; CDR3aa: CASSQGLNYEQYF
d_gene: TRBD2; j_gene: TRBJ2-1; abundance: .; v_gene: TRBV7-2; CDR3nt: TGTGCCAGCAGCTTAGTAATCAGTGCGGGAGCGGAACAGTTCTTC; CDR3aa: CASSLVISAGAEQFF
d_gene: .; j_gene: TRBJ2-6; abundance: .; v_gene: TRBV7-3; CDR3nt: TGTGCCAGCAGCTTAAGGCCGGGTTCTGGGGCCAACGTCCTGACTTTC; CDR3aa: CASSLRPGSGANVLTF
d_gene: .; j_gene: TRBJ2-7; abundance: many; v_gene: TRBV20-1; CDR3nt: TGCAGTGCTAGAAGATCCGAGCAGTACTTC; CDR3aa: CSARRSEQYF
d_gene: .; j_gene: TRBJ2-7; abundance: .; v_gene: TRBV28; CDR3nt: TGTGCCAGCAGTTTATTGGGGCAGAGGCAGTACTTC; CDR3aa: CASSLLGQRQYF
d_gene: .; j_gene: TRBJ2-3; abundance: many; v_gene: TRBV5-1; CDR3nt: TGCGCCAGCAGCTTGGATGGGACACCAATCACAGATACGCAGTATTTT; CDR3aa: CASSLDGTPITDTQYF
d_gene: .; j_gene: TRBJ2-5; abundance: few; v_gene: TRBV4-2; CDR3nt: TGTGCCAGCAGCCAACGCCCTCAAGAGACCCAGTACTTC; CDR3aa: CASSQRPQETQYF
d_gene: TRBD1; j_gene: TRBJ1-2; abundance: many; v_gene: TRBV6-1; CDR3nt: TGTGCCAGCAGTCGCCCGGGACAGGGGGCGTCGTCCGGCTACACCTTC; CDR3aa: CASSRPGQGASSGYTF
d_gene: TRBD2; j_gene: TRBJ2-1; abundance: .; v_gene: TRBV19; CDR3nt: TGTGCCAGTAGTACCACCGGGACTATCAACAATGAGCAGTTCTTC; CDR3aa: CASSTTGTINNEQFF
d_gene: .; j_gene: TRBJ1-1; abundance: .; v_gene: TRBV11-2; CDR3nt: TGTGCCAGCAGCTTAGCCTCCACTGAAGCTTTCTTT; CDR3aa: CASSLASTEAFF
d_gene: TRBD2; j_gene: TRBJ2-1; abundance: few; v_gene: TRBV15; CDR3nt: TGTGCCACCAGCAGCTGGGCTAGCGGGAGAGATGAGCAGTTCTTC; CDR3aa: CATSSWASGRDEQFF
d_gene: .; j_gene: TRBJ2-1; abundance: .; v_gene: TRBV3-1; CDR3nt: TGTGCCAGCAGCCAAGCTAGAGCGGCCTCCTACAATGAGCAGTTCTTC; CDR3aa: CASSQARAASYNEQFF
d_gene: TRBD2; j_gene: TRBJ2-7; abundance: few; v_gene: TRBV20-1; CDR3nt: TGCAGTGCTACAAAAGCGGGAGGGAGGTACGAGCAGTACTTC; CDR3aa: CSATKAGGRYEQYF
d_gene: .; j_gene: TRBJ2-7; abundance: few; v_gene: TRBV7-8; CDR3nt: TGTGCCAGCAGCTTAAGGAGGGGGGAGGCCTACGAGCAGTACTTC; CDR3aa: CASSLRRGEAYEQYF
d_gene: .; j_gene: TRBJ2-2; abundance: .; v_gene: TRBV5-1; CDR3nt: TGCGCCAGCAGCCCCCGGACAGAGAACACCGGGGAGCTGTTTTTT; CDR3aa: CASSPRTENTGELFF
d_gene: .; j_gene: TRBJ2-2; abundance: .; v_gene: TRBV5-1; CDR3nt: TGCGCCAGCAGCTTGTTCGGCAGGAACACCGGGGAGCTGTTTTTT; CDR3aa: CASSLFGRNTGELFF
d_gene: .; j_gene: TRBJ2-5; abundance: .; v_gene: TRBV7-3; CDR3nt: TGTGCCAGCAGCTTCGGGCCCACCGAGACCCAGTACTTC; CDR3aa: CASSFGPTETQYF
d_gene: .; j_gene: TRBJ2-3; abundance: many; v_gene: TRBV9; CDR3nt: TGTGCCAGCAGCGTAAGCTCCCTCACAGATACGCAGTATTTT; CDR3aa: CASSVSSLTDTQYF
d_gene: TRBD1; j_gene: TRBJ2-2; abundance: .; v_gene: TRBV28; CDR3nt: TGTGCCAGCAGGACAGGGGCAACGAACACCGGGGAGCTGTTTTTT; CDR3aa: CASRTGATNTGELFF
d_gene: .; j_gene: TRBJ1-1; abundance: many; v_gene: TRBV12-3/TRBV12-4; CDR3nt: TGTGCCAGCAGTTTAGTGGGGAGCACTGAAGCTTTCTTT; CDR3aa: CASSLVGSTEAFF
d_gene: .; j_gene: TRBJ1-1; abundance: few; v_gene: TRBV4-2; CDR3nt: TGTGCCAGCAGCCGGGTCAGAAGGGGTAATACGGACACTGAAGCTTTCTTT; CDR3aa: CASSRVRRGNTDTEAFF
d_gene: .; j_gene: TRBJ1-5; abundance: many; v_gene: TRBV6-6; CDR3nt: TGTGCCAGCAGTAAGAACAATCAGCCCCAGCATTTT; CDR3aa: CASSKNNQPQHF
d_gene: .; j_gene: TRBJ2-7; abundance: many; v_gene: TRBV14; CDR3nt: TGTGCCAGCAGCCCCTTGGCCTCCTACGAGCAGTACTTC; CDR3aa: CASSPLASYEQYF
d_gene: TRBD2; j_gene: TRBJ2-2; abundance: few; v_gene: TRBV5-1; CDR3nt: TGCGCCAGCAGCTTGGGAAGGACTAGCGTATTCCCCGGGGAGCTGTTTTTT; CDR3aa: CASSLGRTSVFPGELFF
d_gene: .; j_gene: TRBJ1-2; abundance: many; v_gene: TRBV20-1; CDR3nt: TGCAGTGCTAGAGATGGGTATGGGACATTGGGCTACACCTTC; CDR3aa: CSARDGYGTLGYTF
d_gene: .; j_gene: TRBJ2-2; abundance: .; v_gene: TRBV6-1; CDR3nt: TGTGCCAGCAGGAACGCGGGGGCATCGTACACCGGGGAGCTGTTTTTT; CDR3aa: CASRNAGASYTGELFF
d_gene: TRBD1; j_gene: TRBJ1-6; abundance: .; v_gene: TRBV5-1; CDR3nt: TGCGCCAGCAGCCTTCGGACAGGGCGTTCACCCCTCCACTTT; CDR3aa: CASSLRTGRSPLHF
d_gene: TRBD2; j_gene: TRBJ2-3; abundance: many; v_gene: TRBV25-1; CDR3nt: TGTGCCAGCAGTGACCCCACTAGCGGGAGGCCAGATACGCAGTATTTT; CDR3aa: CASSDPTSGRPDTQYF
d_gene: .; j_gene: TRBJ2-2; abundance: few; v_gene: TRBV20-1; CDR3nt: TGCAGTGCTAGAGATCCTCGCTCCGTCCCCGGGGAGCTGTTTTTT; CDR3aa: CSARDPRSVPGELFF
d_gene: .; j_gene: TRBJ1-1; abundance: .; v_gene: TRBV15; CDR3nt: TGTGCCACCAGCAGAGATCCGGGAGCTGAAGCTTTCTTT; CDR3aa: CATSRDPGAEAFF
d_gene: .; j_gene: TRBJ2-7; abundance: few; v_gene: TRBV16; CDR3nt: TGTGCCAGCACCCTCGCCACAGGGACTCACCCCTACGAGCAGTACTTC; CDR3aa: CASTLATGTHPYEQYF
d_gene: .; j_gene: TRBJ2-7; abundance: .; v_gene: TRBV5-6; CDR3nt: TGTGCCAGCAGCTTCTCAGGGGCATCGACCTACGAGCAGTACTTC; CDR3aa: CASSFSGASTYEQYF